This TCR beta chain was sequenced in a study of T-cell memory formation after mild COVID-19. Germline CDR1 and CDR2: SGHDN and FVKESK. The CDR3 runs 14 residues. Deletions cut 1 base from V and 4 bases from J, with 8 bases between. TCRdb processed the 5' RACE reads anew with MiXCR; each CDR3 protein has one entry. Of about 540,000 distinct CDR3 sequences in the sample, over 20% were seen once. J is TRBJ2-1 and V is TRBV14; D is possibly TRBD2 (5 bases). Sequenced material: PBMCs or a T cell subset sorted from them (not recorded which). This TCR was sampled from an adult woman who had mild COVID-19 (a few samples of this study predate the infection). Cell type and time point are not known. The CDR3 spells CASSQGTLYNEQFF. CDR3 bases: TGTGCCAGCAGCCAAGGGACTCTATACAATGAGCAGTTCTTC.